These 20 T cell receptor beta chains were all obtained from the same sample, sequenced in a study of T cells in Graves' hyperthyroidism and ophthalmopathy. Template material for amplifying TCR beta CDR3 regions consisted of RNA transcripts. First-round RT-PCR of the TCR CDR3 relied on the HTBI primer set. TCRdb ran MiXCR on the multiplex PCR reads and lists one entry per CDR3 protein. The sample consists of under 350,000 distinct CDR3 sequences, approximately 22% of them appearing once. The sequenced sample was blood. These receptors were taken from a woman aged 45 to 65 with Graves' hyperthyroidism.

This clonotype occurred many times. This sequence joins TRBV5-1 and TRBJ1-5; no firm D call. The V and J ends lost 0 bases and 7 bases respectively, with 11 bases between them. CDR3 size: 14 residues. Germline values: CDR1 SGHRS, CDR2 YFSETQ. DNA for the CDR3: TGCGCCAGCAGCTTGGAGGCAGGAGTCCAGCCCCAGCATTTT. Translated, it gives CASSLEAGVQPQHF.

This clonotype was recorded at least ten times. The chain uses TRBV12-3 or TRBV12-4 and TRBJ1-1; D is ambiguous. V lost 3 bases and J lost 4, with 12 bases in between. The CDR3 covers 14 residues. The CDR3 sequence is CASSFEGSVTEAFF. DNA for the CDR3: TGTGCCAGCAGTTTCGAGGGATCCGTCACTGAAGCTTTCTTT.

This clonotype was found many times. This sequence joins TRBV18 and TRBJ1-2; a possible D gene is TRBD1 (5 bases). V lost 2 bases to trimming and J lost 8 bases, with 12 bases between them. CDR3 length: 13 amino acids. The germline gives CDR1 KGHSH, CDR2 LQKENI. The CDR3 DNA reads TGTGCCAGCTCACCAAGCACGGACATGGGCTACACCTTC. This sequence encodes CASSPSTDMGYTF.

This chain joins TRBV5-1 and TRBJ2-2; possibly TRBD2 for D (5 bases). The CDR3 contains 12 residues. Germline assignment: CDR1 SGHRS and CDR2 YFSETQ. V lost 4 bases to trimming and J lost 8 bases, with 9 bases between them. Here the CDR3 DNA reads TGCGCCAGCAGCCACCCGGGGGGGGAGCTGTTTTTT. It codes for CASSHPGGELFF.

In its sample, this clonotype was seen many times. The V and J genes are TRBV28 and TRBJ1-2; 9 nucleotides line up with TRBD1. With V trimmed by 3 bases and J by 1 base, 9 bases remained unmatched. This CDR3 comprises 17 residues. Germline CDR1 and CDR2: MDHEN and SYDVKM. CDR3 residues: CASSLGVSGQGNYGYTF. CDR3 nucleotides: TGTGCCAGCAGTTTGGGCGTCTCGGGACAGGGTAACTATGGCTACACCTTC.

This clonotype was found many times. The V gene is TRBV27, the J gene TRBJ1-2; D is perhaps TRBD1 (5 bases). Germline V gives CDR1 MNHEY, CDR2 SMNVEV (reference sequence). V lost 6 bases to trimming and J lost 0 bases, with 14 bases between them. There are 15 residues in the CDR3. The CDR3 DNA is TGTGCCAGCAGCCTTGGAGGGGTAGCTAACTATGGCTACACCTTC. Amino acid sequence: CASSLGGVANYGYTF.

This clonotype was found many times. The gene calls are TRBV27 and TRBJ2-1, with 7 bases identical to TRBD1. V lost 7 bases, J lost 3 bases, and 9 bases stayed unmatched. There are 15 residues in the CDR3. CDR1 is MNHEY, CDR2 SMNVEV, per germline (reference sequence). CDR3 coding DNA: TGTGCCAGCAACCCCCCAGGGGGAAACTACAATGAGCAGTTCTTC. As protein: CASNPPGGNYNEQFF.

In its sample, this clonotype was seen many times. CDR3 DNA: TGTGCCTGGACGGGACAGTCAACGGGGGTCCAGTACTTC. Translation gives CAWTGQSTGVQYF. V usage is TRBV30 and J usage is TRBJ2-5, with D possibly being TRBD1 (7 bases). The CDR3 consists of 13 residues. Trimming took 4 bases from V and 10 from J, leaving 19 bases between them. Germline CDR1 reads GTSNPN; CDR2 reads SVGIG (reference sequence).

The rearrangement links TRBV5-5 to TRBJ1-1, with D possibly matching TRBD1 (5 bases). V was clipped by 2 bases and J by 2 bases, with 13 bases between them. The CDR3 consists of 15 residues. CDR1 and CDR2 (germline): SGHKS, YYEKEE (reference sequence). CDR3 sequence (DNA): TGTGCCAGCAGCTTAAACTTGAGGGGCAACACTGAAGCTTTCTTT. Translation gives CASSLNLRGNTEAFF.

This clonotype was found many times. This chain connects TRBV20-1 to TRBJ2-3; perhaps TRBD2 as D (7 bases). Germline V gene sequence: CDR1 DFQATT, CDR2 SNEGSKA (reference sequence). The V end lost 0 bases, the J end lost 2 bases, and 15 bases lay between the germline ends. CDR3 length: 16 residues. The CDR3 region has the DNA TGCAGTGCTAGAGATCCAAGGGGGGGCAACACAGATACGCAGTATTTT. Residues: CSARDPRGGNTDTQYF.

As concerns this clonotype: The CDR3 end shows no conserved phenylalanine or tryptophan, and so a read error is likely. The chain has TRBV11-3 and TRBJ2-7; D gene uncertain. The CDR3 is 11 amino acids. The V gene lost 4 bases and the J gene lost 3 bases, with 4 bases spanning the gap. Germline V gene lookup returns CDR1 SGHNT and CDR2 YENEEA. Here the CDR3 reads CASSYNYEQYS. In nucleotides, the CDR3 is TGTGCCAGCAGCTACAACTACGAGCAGTACTCC.

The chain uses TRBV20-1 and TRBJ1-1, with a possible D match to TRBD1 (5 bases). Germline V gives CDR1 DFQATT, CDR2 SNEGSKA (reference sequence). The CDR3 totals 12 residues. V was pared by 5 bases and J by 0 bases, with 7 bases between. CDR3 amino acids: CSAGTLNTEAFF. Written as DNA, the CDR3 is TGCAGTGCTGGGACGCTGAACACTGAAGCTTTCTTT.

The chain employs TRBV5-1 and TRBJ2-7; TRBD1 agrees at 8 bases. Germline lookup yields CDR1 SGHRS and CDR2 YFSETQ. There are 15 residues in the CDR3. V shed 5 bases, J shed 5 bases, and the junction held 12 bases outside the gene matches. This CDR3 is CASSRPRQGSDEQYF. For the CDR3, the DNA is TGCGCCAGCAGTAGACCTCGACAGGGGAGCGACGAGCAGTACTTC.

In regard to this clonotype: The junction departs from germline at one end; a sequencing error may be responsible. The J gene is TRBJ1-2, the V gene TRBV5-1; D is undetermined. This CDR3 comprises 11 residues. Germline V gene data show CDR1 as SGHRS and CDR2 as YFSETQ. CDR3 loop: CASSGLHGYTF. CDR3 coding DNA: TGTGCCAGCAGCGGACTACACGGCTACACCTTC.

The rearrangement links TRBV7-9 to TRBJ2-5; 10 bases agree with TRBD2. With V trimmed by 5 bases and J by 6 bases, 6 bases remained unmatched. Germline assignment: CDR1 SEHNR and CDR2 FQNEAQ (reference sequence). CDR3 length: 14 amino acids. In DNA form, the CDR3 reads TGTGCCAGCAGCCTAGGGACTAGCGCGCAGACCCAGTACTTC. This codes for CASSLGTSAQTQYF.

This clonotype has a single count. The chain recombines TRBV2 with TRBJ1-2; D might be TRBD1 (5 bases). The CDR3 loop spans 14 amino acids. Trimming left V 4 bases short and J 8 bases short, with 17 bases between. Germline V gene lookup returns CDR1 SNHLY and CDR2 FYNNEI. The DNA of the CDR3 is TGTGCCAGCAGTGGACAGAGGGTCGGCTTGGGCTACACCTTC. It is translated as CASSGQRVGLGYTF.

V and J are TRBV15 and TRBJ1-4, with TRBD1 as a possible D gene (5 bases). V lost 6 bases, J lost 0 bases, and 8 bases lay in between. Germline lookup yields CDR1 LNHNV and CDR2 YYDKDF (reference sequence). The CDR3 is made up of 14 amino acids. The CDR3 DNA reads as TGTGCCACCAGTAAACAGGCAACTAATGAAAAACTGTTTTTT. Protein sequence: CATSKQATNEKLFF.

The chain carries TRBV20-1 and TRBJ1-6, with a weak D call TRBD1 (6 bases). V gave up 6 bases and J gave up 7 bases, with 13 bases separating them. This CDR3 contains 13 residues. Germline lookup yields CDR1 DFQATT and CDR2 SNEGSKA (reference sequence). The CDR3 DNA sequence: TGCAGTGCGCGGACAGACCTGAATTCACCCCTCCACTTT. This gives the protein CSARTDLNSPLHF.

The CDR3 is CASSLHVGEKLFF. Here the CDR3 DNA reads TGTGCCAGCAGCTTGCACGTAGGCGAAAAACTGTTTTTT. The rearrangement joins TRBV5-8 to TRBJ1-4; D uncertain. The CDR3 totals 13 residues. V lost 1 base and J 8 bases, leaving 9 bases between the germline ends. Germline V CDR1 and CDR2: SGHTS, YDEGEE. The complete variable domain, with remaining parts taken from reference TRBV5-8 and TRBJ1-4, reads EAGVTQSPTHLIKTRGQQATLRCSPISGHTSVYWYQQALGLGLQFLLWYDEGEERNRGNFPPRFSGRQFPNYSSELNVNALELEDSALYLCASSLHVGEKLFFGSGTQLSVL.

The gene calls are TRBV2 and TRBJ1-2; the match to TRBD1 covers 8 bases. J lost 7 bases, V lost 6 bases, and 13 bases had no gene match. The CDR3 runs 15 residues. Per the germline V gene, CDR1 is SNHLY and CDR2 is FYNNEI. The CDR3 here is CASSYRLGQAAGYTF. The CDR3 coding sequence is TGTGCCAGCAGCTATAGATTGGGACAGGCAGCTGGCTACACCTTC.